This T cell receptor beta chain was identified in a study of blood T cell repertoires in COVID-19. In the study overall: From T cells, B-cell-depleted T cells, or PBMCs came the material, which was cDNA or gDNA.

Participants spanned ages roughly 18 to 90 years and resided in over 20 US areas. Repertoires were generated with immunoSEQ multiplex PCR, while TCRdb's copy carries only in-frame clones and drops some. The repertoire holds under 300,000 clones, with 85% to 90% as singletons. V shed 4 bases, J shed 5 bases, and the junction held 10 bases outside the gene matches. The germline V gene encodes CDR1 ENHRY and CDR2 SYGVKD. The CDR3 totals 15 residues. This TCR was recovered from a woman between 55 and 75 years old who had recovered from COVID-19. The specimen was PBMCs or T cells enriched from blood (not recorded which). The chain has TRBV10-3 and TRBJ2-5; 7 bases are shared with TRBD1. In DNA, the CDR3 is TGTGCCATCAGTGGGAGAGGGGGCGGGCGGGAGACCCAGTACTTC. It is translated as CAISGRGGGRETQYF.